This T cell receptor beta chain was sequenced for a study of cytomegalovirus exposure and HLA in healthy donors. Study-level background: There were 117 million unique TCR beta sequences, drawn from about 180 million T cells, in an earlier analysis.

Notes on the study in general: TCR beta chain V- and J-gene trimming was linked, in a later analysis, to a missense variant in DCLRE1C. A few V segments could not be told apart, such as TRBV6-2 and TRBV6-3, and were left out. In an earlier analysis, in some 540 donors, most V segments appeared productive either ~87% or ~30% of the time.

With regard to this clone: Its antigen is unidentified.

Germline loops: CDR1 LGHNA, CDR2 YNFKEQ. Germline trimming cut 0 bases from V and 4 bases from J; bases unmatched to any gene: 13. The CDR3 totals 21 residues. This PCR relied on a set of 60 Vbeta primers and 13 Jbeta primers. Measured with immunoSEQ multiplex PCR; TCRdb has only the in-frame clones, and not every one. The sample records about 210,000 clones, roughly 85% being singletons. The V gene is TRBV4-2, the J gene TRBJ2-3; 16 nucleotides align to TRBD2. Material: PBMCs. The sequence came from a male donor in good health and CMV-seronegative. CDR3 nucleotides: TGTGCCAGCAGCCAAGATCGAGGCGGGACTAGCGGGAGGGCGGGCGCAGATACGCAGTATTTT. It codes for CASSQDRGGTSGRAGADTQYF.